These 13 T cell receptor beta chains originate from one sample sequenced in a study of blood T cell repertoires in COVID-19. Libraries were prepared by immunoSEQ multiplex PCR; TCRdb keeps only in-frame clonotypes and omits some of them. The sample includes 150,000 to 200,000 clones, about 88% of them seen just once. The specimen was PBMCs or T cells enriched from blood (not recorded which). The receptors shown here come from a human donor with acute COVID-19. The donor label of this sample is uncertain.

Here the CDR3 DNA reads TGTGCCAGCAGTCTATACAGGGGGCGCGGCGCAGATACGCAGTATTTT. It encodes CASSLYRGRGADTQYF. The chain is built from TRBV27 and TRBJ2-3; TRBD1 matches at 9 bases. The CDR3 has 16 residues. V lost 5 bases, J lost 4 bases, and 10 bases stayed unmatched. CDR1 is MNHEY and CDR2 is SMNVEV in the germline V gene (reference sequence).

A note on this clone: Other nucleotide sequences in the sample specify the same CDR3. The rearrangement links TRBV6-5 to TRBJ1-5; 10 bases are a match to TRBD1. Germline V gene data show CDR1 as MNHEY and CDR2 as SVGAGI. The CDR3 covers 14 residues. The J segment lost 7 bases and the V segment lost 5 bases, leaving 5 bases of the junction unmatched. CDR3 protein: CASSTTGGRQPQHF. The CDR3 DNA is TGTGCCAGCAGTACGACAGGGGGCAGGCAGCCCCAGCATTTT.

The chain uses TRBV5-4 and TRBJ1-1; 7 positions match TRBD1. The CDR3 length is 14 residues. With 4 bases clipped from V and 4 bases from J, the junction kept 7 bases outside the gene matches. Germline CDR1 and CDR2: SGHNT and YYREEE (reference sequence). CDR3 protein: CASSVDRILTEAFF. The CDR3 DNA sequence: TGTGCCAGCAGCGTGGACAGGATCCTCACTGAAGCTTTCTTT.

The table lists this clone with a count of one. This rearrangement joins TRBV29-1 to TRBJ2-6; 8 bases line up with TRBD1. V was clipped by 5 bases and J by 1 base; unmatched bases: 10. Germline V gene data show CDR1 as SQVTM and CDR2 as ANQGSEA. The CDR3 covers 17 residues. Here the CDR3 DNA reads TGCAGCGTTCGAGTCGACAGGGGTGTGTCTGGGGCCAACGTCCTGACTTTC. This gives the protein CSVRVDRGVSGANVLTF.

Written as DNA, the CDR3 is TGTGCCAGCAGCCTTTGGGGCAGACAAAGCTCCTACAATGAGCAGTTCTTC. Translation gives CASSLWGRQSSYNEQFF. This chain links TRBV7-3 with TRBJ2-1, with D tentatively TRBD1 (5 bases). Germline loops: CDR1 SGHTA, CDR2 FQGTGA. The CDR3 spans 17 residues. The ends were cut back, 5 bases at V and 0 bases at J, with 17 bases in the middle.

This sequence joins TRBV5-4 and TRBJ2-3; the D is unclear. V lost 6 bases and J 2 bases, leaving 10 bases between the germline ends. CDR1 and CDR2 from the germline V gene are SGHNT and YYREEE (reference sequence). This CDR3 spans 13 amino acids. In nucleotides, the CDR3 is TGTGCCAGCACAGGTTATTCCACAGATACGCAGTATTTT. It translates to CASTGYSTDTQYF.

The chain links TRBV5-8 to TRBJ2-1, with 11 bases aligning to TRBD2. From germline, CDR1 is SGHTS and CDR2 YDEGEE. This CDR3 is built from 16 residues. V gave up 1 base and J gave up 8 bases; unmatched junction bases: 8. The CDR3 DNA sequence: TGTGCCAGCAGCTTGCTAGCGGGGGGTAGGCTGGATGAGCAGTTCTTC. This encodes CASSLLAGGRLDEQFF.

The chain uses TRBV2 and TRBJ2-3; D might be TRBD1 (6 bases). Germline V gene data show CDR1 as SNHLY and CDR2 as FYNNEI. The ends were cut back, 9 bases at V and 1 base at J, with 14 bases in the middle. CDR3 length: 14 residues. CDR3 DNA sequence: TGTGCCAGGGAAGACAGGCGTCGCACAGATACGCAGTATTTT. It codes for CAREDRRRTDTQYF. Using reference TRBV2 and TRBJ2-3 for the parts outside the CDR3, the full variable domain is EPEVTQTPSHQVTQMGQEVILRCVPISNHLYFYWYRQILGQKVEFLVSFYNNEISEKSEIFDDQFSVERPDGSNFTLKIRSTKLEDSAMYFCAREDRRRTDTQYFGPGTRLTVL.

The V and J genes are TRBV3-1 (or the pseudogene TRBV3-2) and TRBJ1-4; 9 positions agree with TRBD1. The CDR3 is 15 residues long. Trimming at V came to 3 bases and at J to 9 bases, leaving 8 bases not matched to a gene. The germline CDR1 and CDR2 sequences are LGHDT and YNNKEL (reference sequence). CDR3 amino acids: CASSHNRDRDKKLFF. CDR3 DNA sequence: TGTGCCAGCAGCCACAACCGGGACAGGGATAAAAAACTGTTTTTT.

V and J are TRBV11-2 and TRBJ2-5; the D gene is possibly TRBD2 (6 bases). V lost 1 base to trimming and J lost 5 bases, with 11 bases between them. Germline values: CDR1 SGHAT, CDR2 FQNNGV. This CDR3 spans 14 amino acids. CDR3 protein: CASSLVVGRETQYF. The CDR3 region has the DNA TGTGCCAGCAGCTTAGTGGTGGGGAGGGAGACCCAGTACTTC.

This rearrangement joins TRBV4-3 to TRBJ2-2; 7 bases agree with TRBD1. Looked up from germline, CDR1 is LGHNA and CDR2 is YSLEER. Trimming took 4 bases from V and 7 from J; bases not matched to a gene: 3. The CDR3 contains 13 residues. CDR3: CASSLQGFGELFF. In DNA, the CDR3 is TGCGCCAGCAGCCTACAGGGGTTCGGGGAGCTGTTTTTT.

The J gene is TRBJ2-1, the V gene TRBV5-1, with 14 bases matching TRBD2. The germline gives CDR1 SGHRS, CDR2 YFSETQ. The CDR3 has 18 amino acids. V lost 3 bases and J lost 9; bases outside the gene matches: 14. The CDR3, as DNA: TGCGCCAGCAGCTCTTCTACTCGACTAGCGGGGGGGCAGGGTGAGCAGTTCTTC. This translates into CASSSSTRLAGGQGEQFF.

This clone has just one count. V is TRBV30 and J is TRBJ1-1; D is undetermined. This CDR3 spans 13 amino acids. The germline gives CDR1 GTSNPN, CDR2 SVGIG (reference sequence). The ends were cut back, 2 bases at V and 5 bases at J, with 12 bases in the middle. In DNA form, the CDR3 reads TGTGCCTGGAGTAGATCGGGCGGGACTGAAGCTTTCTTT. Amino acid sequence: CAWSRSGGTEAFF.